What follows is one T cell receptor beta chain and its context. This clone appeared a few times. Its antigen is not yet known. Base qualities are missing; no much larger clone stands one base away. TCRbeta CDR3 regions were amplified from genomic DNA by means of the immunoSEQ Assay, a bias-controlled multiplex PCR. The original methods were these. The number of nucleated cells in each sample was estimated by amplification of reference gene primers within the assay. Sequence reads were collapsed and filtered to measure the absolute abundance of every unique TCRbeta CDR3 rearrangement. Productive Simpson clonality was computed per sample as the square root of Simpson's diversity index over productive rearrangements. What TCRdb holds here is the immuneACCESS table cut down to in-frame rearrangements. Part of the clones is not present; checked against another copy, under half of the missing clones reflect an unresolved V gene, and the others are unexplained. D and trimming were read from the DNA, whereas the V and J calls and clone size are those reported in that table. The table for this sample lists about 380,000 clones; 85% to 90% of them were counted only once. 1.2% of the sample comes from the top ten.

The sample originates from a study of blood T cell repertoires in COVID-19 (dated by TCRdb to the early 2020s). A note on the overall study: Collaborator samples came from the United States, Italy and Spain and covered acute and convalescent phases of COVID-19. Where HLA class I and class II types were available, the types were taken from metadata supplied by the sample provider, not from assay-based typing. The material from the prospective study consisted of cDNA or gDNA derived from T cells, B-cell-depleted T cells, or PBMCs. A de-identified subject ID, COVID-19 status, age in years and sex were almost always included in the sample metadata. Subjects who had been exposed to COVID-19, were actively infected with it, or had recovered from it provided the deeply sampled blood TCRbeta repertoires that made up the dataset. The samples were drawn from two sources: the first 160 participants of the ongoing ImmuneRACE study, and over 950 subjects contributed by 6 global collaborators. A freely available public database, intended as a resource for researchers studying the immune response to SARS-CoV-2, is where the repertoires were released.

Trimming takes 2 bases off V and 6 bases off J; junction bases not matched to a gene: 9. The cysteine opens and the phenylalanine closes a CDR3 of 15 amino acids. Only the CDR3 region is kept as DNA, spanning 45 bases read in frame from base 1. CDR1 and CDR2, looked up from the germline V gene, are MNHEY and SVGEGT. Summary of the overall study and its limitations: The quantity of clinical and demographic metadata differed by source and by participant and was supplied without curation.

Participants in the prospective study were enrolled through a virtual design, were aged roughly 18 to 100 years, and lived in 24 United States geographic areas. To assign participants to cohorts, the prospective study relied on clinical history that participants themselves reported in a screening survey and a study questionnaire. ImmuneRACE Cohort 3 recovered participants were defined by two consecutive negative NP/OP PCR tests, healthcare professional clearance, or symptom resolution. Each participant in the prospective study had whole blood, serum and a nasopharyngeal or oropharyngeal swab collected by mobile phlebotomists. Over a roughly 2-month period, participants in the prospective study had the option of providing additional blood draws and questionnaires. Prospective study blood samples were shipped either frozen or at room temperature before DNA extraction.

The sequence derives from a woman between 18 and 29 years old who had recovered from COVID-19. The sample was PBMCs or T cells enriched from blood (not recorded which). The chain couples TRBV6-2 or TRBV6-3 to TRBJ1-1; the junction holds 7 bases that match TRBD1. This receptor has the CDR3 CASSYGLTGRAEAFF. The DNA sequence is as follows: TGTGCCAGCAGTTACGGGCTGACAGGGCGAGCTGAAGCTTTCTTT.